This T cell receptor beta chain was sequenced in a study of blood T cell repertoires in COVID-19. The assay was immunoSEQ multiplex PCR, and TCRdb's table has in-frame clones only and misses some. The repertoire holds 150,000 or so clones, with 81% as singletons. Germline values: CDR1 MDHEN, CDR2 SYDVKM. The CDR3 sequence is 13 residues long. The V gene lost 8 bases and the J gene lost 6 bases, with 15 bases spanning the gap. The receptor comes from a man aged 60 to 69 with active or convalescent COVID-19. The sample was peripheral blood. The chain joins TRBV28 to TRBJ2-3, with D perhaps TRBD2 (6 bases). CDR3 coding DNA: TGTGCCAGCGGGCGTGGGGGGAGGGATACGCAGTATTTT. Residues: CASGRGGRDTQYF.